This T cell receptor (beta chain) was documented in a study of post-analysis software for immune sequencing data. General study findings and limits: Under F measure analysis, samples from one preparation batch co-clustered strongly. Controls had significantly higher normalized Chao1 diversity than multiple sclerosis patients. Relative to controls, patients had five TRBV segments at higher frequency, with TRBV5-6, TRBV5-1 and TRBV20-1 among these.

This CDR3 spans 17 amino acids. CDR1 is ENHRY and CDR2 is SYGVKD in the germline V gene. The V end was cut by 2 bases, the J end by 7 bases, with 22 bases between. With regard to this clonotype: The antigen is unknown.

TCR beta libraries were prepared from cDNA with unique molecular identifiers. Out of 1 to 10 million T cells, about 510,000 cDNA molecules were generated. TCRdb processed the PCR reads anew with MiXCR; each CDR3 protein has one entry. Of 250,000 to 300,000 distinct CDR3 sequences listed, about 40% were seen once; the top ten hold under 5%. Specimen: blood. This TCR was sampled from a girl aged 5-17 years with multiple sclerosis. The chain employs TRBV10-3 and TRBJ2-3; a weak D match, TRBD1 (5 bases). The CDR3 loop reads CAISEPQGTQHAYTQYF. DNA of the CDR3: TGTGCCATCAGTGAGCCTCAGGGTACCCAACACGCATATACGCAGTATTTT.